This paragraph covers one T cell receptor beta chain sequence. Its cognate antigen is unknown. The CDR3 loop spans 15 amino acids. From germline, CDR1 is MDHEN and CDR2 SYDVKM. V trimming: 7 bases; J trimming: 4 bases; junction bases outside the gene matches: 9. 13 Jbeta primers and 60 Vbeta primers were used for the PCR. Generated by immunoSEQ multiplex PCR, the TCRdb table keeps only in-frame clones and is missing some. The sample has about 120,000 clones; around 86% are singletons. The data originate from a study of cytomegalovirus exposure and HLA in healthy donors. Overall study findings and caveats: The Asian-associated ancestry cluster reportedly had fewer N-insertions than the 666-donor mean in a later analysis.

The source material was PBMCs. This chain uses TRBV28 with TRBJ2-1, with TRBD2 matching 8 bases. The sequence was obtained from a woman in her twenties or thirties in good health and CMV-seronegative. CDR3 in amino acids: CASTLQSGSYNEQFF. The CDR3 DNA is TGTGCCAGCACCCTACAGAGCGGGAGTTACAATGAGCAGTTCTTC. The whole variable domain, filled in from reference TRBV28 and TRBJ2-1, reads DVKVTQSSRYLVKRTGEKVFLECVQDMDHENMFWYRQDPGLGLRLIYFSYDVKMKEKGDIPEGYSVSREKKERFSLILESASTNQTSMYLCASTLQSGSYNEQFFGPGTRLTVL.